Below, one T cell receptor (beta chain) is given with its context. Only in-frame clones appear in the TCRdb table, and some are missing; sequencing was by immunoSEQ multiplex PCR. The sample lists some 200,000 clones, 83% occurring once. This entry is derived from a study of blood T cell repertoires in COVID-19. Cohort allocation depended upon clinical history that participants reported. The CDR3 length is 14 residues. The germline gives CDR1 SGHAT, CDR2 FQNNGV. The V end lost 2 bases, the J end lost 7 bases, and 9 bases lay between the germline ends. The receptor was isolated from a woman between 45 and 60 years old who had been exposed to COVID-19. Sequencing was carried out using PBMCs or T cells enriched from blood (not recorded which). V is TRBV11-2 and J is TRBJ1-6; D is unclear. The CDR3 protein is CASSLPQINSPLHF. The CDR3 nucleotides read TGTGCCAGCAGCTTACCACAAATCAATTCACCCCTCCACTTT.